The clone carrying this TCR beta chain was counted many times. What it binds is not known. This sample is drawn from a study of human T cells and chemical hapten exposure. Notes on the study in general: It was expanded TCRs that formed significantly more large CDR3 similarity clusters than controls did. No alteration of TCRs above 1 in 1000 frequency was seen with DPC sensitization.

The CDR3 has 14 residues. Trimming cost V 4 bases and J 4 bases; bases outside gene matches: 4. Per the germline V gene, CDR1 is SGHRS and CDR2 is YFSETQ. Regarding time point: pre-sensitization, week 0. Treatment denoted: therapeutic diphenylcyclopropenone sensitization with weekly scalp DPC. Individual cDNA molecules had unique molecular identifiers attached to them by the library. Authors' processing steps: With a range of about 23,224 to 750,000, the median per sample was around 96,000 TCRs. TCRdb reprocessed the RACE reads with MiXCR, giving one entry per CDR3 protein. It is TCRdb's table, rather than the study itself, that gives the V and J calls and clone size. The sample shows 95,000 to 100,000 distinct CDR3 sequences, 10% to 11% of them seen only once.

V usage is TRBV5-1 and J usage is TRBJ1-2; 10 bases agree with TRBD1. The receptor's source is a woman in her sixties or seventies with alopecia areata. Some clones in this sample may be carry-over from other donors' samples. The sequencing used whole blood, collected in connection with sensitization to the hapten diphenylcyclopropenone (DPC). CDR3 sequence (DNA): TGCGCCAGCAGCGACAGGGGGCCTTCCTATGGCTACACCTTC. Translation gives CASSDRGPSYGYTF.